Presented here are 5 T cell receptor beta chains from one specimen sequenced in a study of T cells in Graves' hyperthyroidism and ophthalmopathy. What was amplified from RNA transcripts were TCR beta CDR3 regions. HTBI primers drove first-round RT-PCR of the TCR CDR3. One entry per CDR3 protein, called by TCRdb with MiXCR from the multiplex PCR reads. Here the sample spans over 550,000 distinct CDR3 sequences, 16% being singletons. Source material: blood. The receptors here all came from a woman between 18 and 29 years old with Graves' hyperthyroidism.

This clonotype was seen repeatedly, ten times or more. V gene TRBV6-2 or TRBV6-3 combines with J gene TRBJ2-7, with TRBD2 identical over 14 bases. The germline gives CDR1 MNHEY, CDR2 SVGEGT. V lost 6 bases, J lost 5 bases, and 6 bases stayed unmatched. CDR3 length equals 15 residues. As DNA, the CDR3 is TGTGCCAGCAGGTGGACTAGCGGGAGGTTTAACGAGCAGTACTTC. As protein: CASRWTSGRFNEQYF.

This clonotype has ten or more counts. The CDR3 DNA sequence: TGCAGTGCTAGGGGGACCTCTAGCGGTTACACCGGGGAGCTGTTTTTT. The encoded protein is CSARGTSSGYTGELFF. The chain recombines TRBV20-1 with TRBJ2-2, with 7 positions matching TRBD2. The germline gives CDR1 DFQATT, CDR2 SNEGSKA (reference sequence). J was trimmed by 3 bases and V by 3 bases; bases with no gene match: 10. The CDR3 sequence is 16 residues long.

This chain uses TRBV19 with TRBJ2-6, with unresolved D. The CDR3 is 15 amino acids. Trimming removed 4 bases from V and 1 base from J, with 8 bases in between. The germline V gene has CDR1 LNHDA and CDR2 SQIVND (reference sequence). CDR3 in DNA: TGTGCCAGTAGTACGACTCTTTCTGGGGCCAACGTCCTGACTTTC. Translation: CASSTTLSGANVLTF.

The gene calls are TRBV20-1 and TRBJ2-1; 10 nucleotides match TRBD2. Germline V gives CDR1 DFQATT, CDR2 SNEGSKA (reference sequence). V shed 2 bases and J 3 bases; nucleotides not matched to a gene: 16. This CDR3 contains 19 residues. CDR3 nucleotides: TGCAGTGCTAGAAATAGGAGGCCTAGCGGGAGTTCCGGCTACAATGAGCAGTTCTTC. It codes for CSARNRRPSGSSGYNEQFF.

This clonotype occurred many times. The chain uses TRBV29-1 and TRBJ2-3, with 12 bases that match TRBD2. Germline lookup yields CDR1 SQVTM and CDR2 ANQGSEA. Trimming removed 4 bases from V and 2 bases from J; junction bases left unmatched: 7. The CDR3 sequence is 16 residues long. The CDR3 here is CSVGASGRVTTDTQYF. In DNA form, the CDR3 reads TGCAGCGTTGGGGCTAGCGGGAGGGTGACCACAGATACGCAGTATTTT.